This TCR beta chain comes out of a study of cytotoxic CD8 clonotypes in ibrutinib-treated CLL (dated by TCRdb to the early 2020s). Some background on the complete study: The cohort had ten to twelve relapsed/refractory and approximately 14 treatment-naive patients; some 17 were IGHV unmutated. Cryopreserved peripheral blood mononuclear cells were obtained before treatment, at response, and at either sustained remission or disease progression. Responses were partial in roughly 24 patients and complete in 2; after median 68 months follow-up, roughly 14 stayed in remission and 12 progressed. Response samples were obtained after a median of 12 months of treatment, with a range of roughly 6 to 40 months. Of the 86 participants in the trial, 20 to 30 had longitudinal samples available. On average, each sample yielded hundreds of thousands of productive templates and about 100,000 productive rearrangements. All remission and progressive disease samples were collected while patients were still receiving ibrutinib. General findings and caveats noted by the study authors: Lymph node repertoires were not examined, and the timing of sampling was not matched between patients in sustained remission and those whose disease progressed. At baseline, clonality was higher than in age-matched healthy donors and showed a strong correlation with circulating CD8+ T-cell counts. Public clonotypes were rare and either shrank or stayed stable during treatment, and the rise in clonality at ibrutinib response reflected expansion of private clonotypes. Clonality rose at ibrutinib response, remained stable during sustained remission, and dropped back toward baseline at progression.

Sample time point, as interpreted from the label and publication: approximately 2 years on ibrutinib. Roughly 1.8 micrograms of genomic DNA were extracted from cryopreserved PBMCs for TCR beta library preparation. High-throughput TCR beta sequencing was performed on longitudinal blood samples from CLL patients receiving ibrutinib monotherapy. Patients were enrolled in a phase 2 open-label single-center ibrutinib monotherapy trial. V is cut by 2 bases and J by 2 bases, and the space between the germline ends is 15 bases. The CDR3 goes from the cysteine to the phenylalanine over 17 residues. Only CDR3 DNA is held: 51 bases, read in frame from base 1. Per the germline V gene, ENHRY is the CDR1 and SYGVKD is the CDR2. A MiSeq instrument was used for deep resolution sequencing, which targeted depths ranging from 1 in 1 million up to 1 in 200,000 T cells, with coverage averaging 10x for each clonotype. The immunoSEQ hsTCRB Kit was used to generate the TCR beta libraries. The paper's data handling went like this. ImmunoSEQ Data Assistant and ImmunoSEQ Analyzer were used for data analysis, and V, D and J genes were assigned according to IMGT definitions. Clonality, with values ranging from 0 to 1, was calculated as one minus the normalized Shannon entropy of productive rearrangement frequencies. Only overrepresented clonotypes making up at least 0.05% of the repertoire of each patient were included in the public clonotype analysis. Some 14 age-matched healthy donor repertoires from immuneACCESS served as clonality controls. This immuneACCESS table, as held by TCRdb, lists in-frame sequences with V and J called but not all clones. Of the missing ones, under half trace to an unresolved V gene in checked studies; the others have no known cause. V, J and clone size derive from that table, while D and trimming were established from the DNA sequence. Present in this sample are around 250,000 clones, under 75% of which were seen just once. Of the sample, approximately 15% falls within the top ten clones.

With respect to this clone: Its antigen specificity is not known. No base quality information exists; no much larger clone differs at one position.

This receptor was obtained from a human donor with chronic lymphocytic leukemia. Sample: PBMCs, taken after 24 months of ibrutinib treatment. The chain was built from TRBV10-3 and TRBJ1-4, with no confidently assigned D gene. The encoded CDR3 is CAISESGTGSTNEKLFF. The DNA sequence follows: TGTGCCATCAGTGAGAGCGGTACGGGTTCGACTAATGAAAAACTGTTTTTT.